A selection of T cell receptor beta chains follows, all from one sample in a study of blood T cell repertoires in COVID-19. Assay: immunoSEQ multiplex PCR; the TCRdb copy retains only in-frame clones and omits some. The sample consists of fewer than 300,000 clones, around 82% of them appearing once. The sample taken for sequencing was peripheral blood. Source of these receptors: a woman aged 18-30 years with acute or convalescent COVID-19. The CDR3 runs from the conserved cysteine through the conserved F or W. The order of the fields is D gene, J gene, V gene, clone size, CDR3 protein, CDR3 DNA. The D gene is left open where the match is weak. Clone size is not always given. Where it is, it says once, few, many or a class for expanded clones.

>-|TRBJ1-6|TRBV25-1|-
CASRTREISPLHF
TGTGCCAGCAGAACACGGGAGATTTCACCCCTCCACTTT
>-|TRBJ1-6|TRBV3-1/TRBV3-2|few
CASSQSRRGNSPLHF
TGTGCCAGCAGCCAAAGTAGGCGGGGGAATTCACCCCTCCACTTT
>-|TRBJ2-7|TRBV11-3|-
CASSPGPGSSYEQYF
TGTGCCAGCAGCCCGGGTCCCGGGTCCTCCTACGAGCAGTACTTC
>-|TRBJ1-1|TRBV9|-
CASSVDVLAEAFF
TGTGCCAGCAGCGTAGATGTTTTGGCAGAAGCTTTCTTT
>-|TRBJ2-3|TRBV19|-
CASSRGGHTDTQYF
TGTGCCAGTAGTCGCGGGGGACACACAGATACGCAGTATTTT
>-|TRBJ2-7|TRBV19|-
CASSFAGQTYEQYF
TGTGCCAGTAGTTTCGCCGGTCAGACATACGAGCAGTACTTC
>TRBD1|TRBJ1-6|TRBV9|few
CASSATGGARSPLHF
TGTGCCAGCAGCGCAACAGGGGGCGCAAGGTCACCCCTCCACTTT
>-|TRBJ2-5|TRBV29-1|-
CSAKSGSVQETQYF
TGCAGCGCTAAAAGCGGGTCCGTCCAAGAGACCCAGTACTTC
>TRBD2|TRBJ2-1|TRBV4-2|-
CASSPYLAGGLNEQFF
TGTGCCAGCAGCCCATACCTAGCGGGAGGCTTGAATGAGCAGTTCTTC
>TRBD2|TRBJ2-5|TRBV24-1|-
CATKPGLVQETQYF
TGTGCCACCAAACCGGGACTAGTACAGGAGACCCAGTACTTC
>TRBD2|TRBJ2-1|TRBV11-2|-
CASSLVPSGRANEQFF
TGTGCCAGCAGCTTAGTGCCTAGCGGGAGGGCCAATGAGCAGTTCTTC
>-|TRBJ2-2|TRBV5-1|-
CASSSDSNTGELFF
TGCGCCAGCAGCTCGGACAGCAACACCGGGGAGCTGTTTTTT
>-|TRBJ2-7|TRBV12-5|-
CASGLVPGGYEQYF
TGTGCTAGTGGTTTGGTACCAGGGGGGTACGAGCAGTACTTC
>-|TRBJ2-1|TRBV5-1|-
CASSLGTNYNEQFF
TGCGCCAGCAGCTTGGGGACTAACTACAATGAGCAGTTCTTC
>-|TRBJ2-3|TRBV3-1/TRBV3-2|few
CASSQEGTYETDTQYF
TGTGCCAGCAGCCAAGAGGGGACTTACGAGACAGATACGCAGTATTTT
>-|TRBJ2-7|TRBV30|-
CAWSQGPPIGEQYF
TGTGCCTGGAGTCAGGGGCCACCCATCGGCGAGCAGTACTTC
>-|TRBJ2-7|TRBV5-6|-
CASSLAGSVAYEQYF
TGTGCCAGCAGCTTGGCAGGGTCGGTCGCCTACGAGCAGTACTTC
>TRBD1|TRBJ1-6|TRBV5-6|-
CASSPGQGMGSYNSPLHF
TGTGCCAGCAGCCCGGGACAGGGCATGGGGTCCTATAATTCACCCCTCCACTTT
>TRBD2|TRBJ2-7|TRBV29-1|few
CSATGLAGSYEQYF
TGCAGCGCTACCGGACTAGCGGGTTCCTACGAGCAGTACTTC
>TRBD2|TRBJ2-7|TRBV7-9|-
CASSPPTAGRVSYEQYF
TGTGCCAGCAGCCCCCCAACCGCGGGGAGGGTCTCCTACGAGCAGTACTTC